Shown below are 2 T cell receptor beta chains from a single sample sequenced in a study of circulating CD8 cells and anti-PD-1 response in melanoma. The QIAseq Immune Repertoire TCR panel built the libraries from about 14 ng of total RNA. TCRdb ran MiXCR on the reads and lists one entry per CDR3 protein. This table holds 950 or so distinct CDR3 sequences, 5.8% found once. From live CD3+CD8+TCRalphabeta+ cells, four PD-1 and/or TIGIT subsets were sorted. The sample in question was CD8+ T cells from PBMCs, obtained at baseline or after one month of anti-PD-1 therapy (not recorded which). These receptors were collected from a human donor with melanoma.

By proportion, this clonotype is large. The V call is TRBV7-2, the J call TRBJ2-1, with D possibly TRBD2 on 5 matching bases. Germline V gives CDR1 SGHTA, CDR2 FQGNSA. Trimming left V 1 base short and J 4 bases short, with 8 bases between. The CDR3 runs to 14 residues. The CDR3 loop reads CASSLGRTYNEQFF. CDR3 bases: TGTGCCAGCAGCTTAGGACGGACTTACAATGAGCAGTTCTTC.

The chain joins TRBV19 to TRBJ1-1, with D tentatively TRBD1 (5 bases). This CDR3 is built from 15 residues. Trimming stripped 1 base from V and 4 bases from J, with 13 bases between. CDR1 is LNHDA and CDR2 is SQIVND in the germline V gene (reference sequence). CDR3 sequence reads: CASSIGGFGATEAFF. In DNA, the CDR3 is TGTGCCAGTAGTATAGGAGGTTTTGGGGCCACTGAAGCTTTCTTT. The full variable domain, completed using reference TRBV19 and TRBJ1-1, is DGGITQSPKYLFRKEGQNVTLSCEQNLNHDAMYWYRQDPGQGLRLIYYSQIVNDFQKGDIAEGYSVSREKKESFPLTVTSAQKNPTAFYLCASSIGGFGATEAFFGQGTRLTVV.